There are a few counts of the clone carrying this T cell receptor beta chain. What it recognizes is unknown. This PCR relied on a set of 60 Vbeta primers and 13 Jbeta primers. Using immunoSEQ multiplex PCR, the repertoire was profiled, and TCRdb retains in-frame clones only, with some absent. The sample comprises some 190,000 clones, 80% of which are singletons, and under 1.5% rests with the top ten. These data originate in a study of cytomegalovirus exposure and HLA in healthy donors. Whole-study results and caveats: At a 0.05 false discovery rate, a later analysis found roughly 17,000 TCR beta sequences to be associated with HLA alleles. Specificity for CMV antigens was confirmed in vitro for a few of the CMV-associated chains.

Trimming shortened V by 1 base and J by 9 bases, and 13 bases separated the two germline ends. Per germline, CDR1 SEHNR and CDR2 FQNEAQ (reference sequence). The CDR3 extends over 14 amino acids. The V and J genes are TRBV7-9 and TRBJ2-1, with TRBD2 as a possible D gene (5 bases). Sequencing input: PBMCs. The sequence was obtained from a girl between 10 and 17 years old in good health and CMV-seropositive. CDR3 sequence reads: CASSLVTGEGEQFF. The CDR3, as DNA: TGTGCCAGCAGCTTAGTCACGGGTGAGGGTGAGCAGTTCTTC. Full variable domain (missing parts from reference TRBV7-9 and TRBJ2-1): DTGVSQNPRHKITKRGQNVTFRCDPISEHNRLYWYRQTLGQGPEFLTYFQNEAQLEKSRLLSDRFSAERPKGSFSTLEIQRTEQGDSAMYLCASSLVTGEGEQFFGPGTRLTVL.